The T cell receptor beta chain under discussion was sequenced for a study of chemoradiotherapy in HPV16-positive cancers (dated by TCRdb to 2021 to 2024). In terms of the full investigation: Functional T-cell assays on cells from two HPV16-positive patients defined candidate HPV-specific T-cell clones and common TCR motifs. The study asked whether T-cell immunity against the HPV oncoproteins E6 and E7 changes during chemoradiotherapy and whether it affects survival. Next, the candidate HPV-specific TCRs and motifs were followed in TCR repertoires from approximately 87 patients with HPV-related cancers. General findings and caveats noted by the study authors: Only two HPV16-positive patients were used to derive the functional definition of HPV-specific T cells, and the survival association was reported for HPV16-positive patients. Among HPV16-positive patients, expansion of HPV-responsive T cells during chemoradiotherapy was associated with better recurrence-free survival. Expansion of candidate HPV-specific clones and E7-related TCR motifs was observed in the tumor microenvironment during treatment, whereas no such expansion was observed for non-HPV-specific T cells.

The germline V gene specifies MRHNA as CDR1 and SNTAGT as CDR2. The CDR3 covers 13 residues, taking in both the cysteine and the phenylalanine. Only the CDR3 region is kept as DNA, spanning 39 bases read in frame from base 1. Worth noting for this clone: The antigen this receptor binds is unknown. No much larger clonotype is one base removed from it; base qualities were not supplied.

Libraries were constructed by the immunoSEQ multiplex PCR assay. The table was pulled from immuneACCESS by TCRdb, which kept in-frame rearrangements only. Such tables lose some clones; where checked, under half of the loss comes from unresolved V genes, and the rest has no known cause. The sample yields about 22,000 clones; more than 90% were counted once. Roughly 16% of the sample is in the top ten clones. Repertoires were sampled repeatedly over the course of chemoradiotherapy, so clonal expansion could be followed in the tumor microenvironment. The receptor was isolated from a human donor with HPV-associated anogenital cancer. Sample: blood, taken from a patient who underwent chemoradiotherapy. The sequence is built from TRBV6-4 and TRBJ2-3; 11 bases in between match TRBD2. The DNA sequence reads TGTCTGTCGGGACTAGCGGTAGTTGATACGCAGTATTTT. Its protein product is CLSGLAVVDTQYF.